These 20 T cell receptor beta chains originate from one sample sequenced in a study of blood T cell repertoires in COVID-19. Clones were read by immunoSEQ multiplex PCR, and TCRdb kept only the in-frame ones, dropping some. The sample holds roughly 73,000 clones, 80% to 90% seen once. The material sequenced was peripheral blood. These receptors came from a woman in her seventies with acute or convalescent COVID-19.

This CDR3 reads CASSLDGSENTEAFF. CDR3 coding DNA: TGTGCCAGCAGCTTAGACGGGTCAGAGAACACTGAAGCTTTCTTT. The rearrangement links TRBV11-3 to TRBJ1-1; no clear D. Germline CDR1 is SGHNT and CDR2 is YENEEA. V shed 0 bases and J shed 1 base, with 9 bases lying between them. There are 15 residues in the CDR3.

This chain uses TRBV11-2 with TRBJ1-5, with D possibly being TRBD1 (5 bases). Trimming shortened V by 5 bases and J by 0 bases, and 11 bases separated the two germline ends. The CDR3 length is 15 residues. From germline, CDR1 is SGHAT and CDR2 FQNNGV. The CDR3 coding sequence is TGTGCCAGCAGCGCGTTGACAGTTAGCAATCAGCCCCAGCATTTT. It specifies CASSALTVSNQPQHF.

The genes are TRBV15 and TRBJ2-1; D gene ambiguous. Trimming removed 0 bases from V and 2 bases from J, with 11 bases in between. Germline assignment: CDR1 LNHNV and CDR2 YYDKDF (reference sequence). The CDR3 consists of 16 residues. CDR3 in DNA: TGTGCCACCAGCAGAGACAGGCTAATCCCCTACAATGAGCAGTTCTTC. It yields the protein CATSRDRLIPYNEQFF.

The chain carries TRBV27 and TRBJ2-5, with TRBD1 identical over 9 bases. The CDR3 length is 18 residues. V shed 3 bases and J 4 bases; nucleotides not matched to a gene: 15. Germline CDR1 reads MNHEY; CDR2 reads SMNVEV (reference sequence). CDR3 sequence: CASSFLGTGSSKVETQYF. The CDR3 bases are TGTGCCAGCAGTTTTTTGGGGACAGGGTCCTCAAAGGTAGAGACCCAGTACTTC.

This chain joins TRBV7-8 and TRBJ1-5, with 7 bases lining up with TRBD1. Germline assignment: CDR1 SGHVS and CDR2 FQNEAQ. The CDR3 spans 16 residues. J lost 4 bases, V lost 4 bases, and 10 bases had no gene match. The DNA for the CDR3 is TGTGCCAGCAGCTACGACAGGGTGCGGGGAAATCAGCCCCAGCATTTT. It is translated as CASSYDRVRGNQPQHF. Variable domain in full (rest from reference TRBV7-8 and TRBJ1-5): GAGVSQSPRYKVAKRGQDVALRCDPISGHVSLFWYQQALGQGPEFLTYFQNEAQLDKSGLPSDRFFAERPEGSVSTLKIQRTQQEDSAVYLCASSYDRVRGNQPQHFGDGTRLSIL.

The rearrangement joins TRBV27 to TRBJ2-3, with unresolved D. In germline, CDR1 is MNHEY, CDR2 SMNVEV (reference sequence). This CDR3 is 13 amino acids long. V shed 6 bases and J shed 4 bases, with 11 bases lying between them. The CDR3, as DNA: TGTGCCAGCAGAGCATTCTTGTCAGATACGCAGTATTTT. As protein: CASRAFLSDTQYF.

CDR3 coding DNA: TGCGCCAGCAGCCACCAGGGGGTCAATGAGCAGTTCTTC. Its protein product is CASSHQGVNEQFF. This sequence joins TRBV4-1 and TRBJ2-1; TRBD1 agrees at 7 bases. CDR3 size: 13 residues. V gave up 3 bases and J gave up 6 bases; unmatched junction bases: 2. In germline, CDR1 is MGHRA, CDR2 YSYEKL.

The rearrangement uses TRBV30 and TRBJ1-2; no clear D gene. Trimming removed 2 bases at V and 2 bases at J, with 12 bases between. Germline-derived CDR1 and CDR2 are GTSNPN and SVGIG (reference sequence). The CDR3 is 14 amino acids. As DNA, the CDR3 is TGTGCCTGGAGTTGGACTATTAAAAACTATGGCTACACCTTC. It yields the protein CAWSWTIKNYGYTF.

This chain links TRBV2 with TRBJ2-3; 14 bases agree with TRBD2. The CDR3 totals 16 residues. Trimming removed 5 bases from V and 5 bases from J; junction bases left unmatched: 6. Germline-derived CDR1 and CDR2 are SNHLY and FYNNEI. Written as DNA, the CDR3 is TGTGCCAGCAGTCTGACTAGCGGGAGGGCCAGAGATACGCAGTATTTT. Protein product: CASSLTSGRARDTQYF. Complete variable domain (other parts from reference TRBV2 and TRBJ2-3): EPEVTQTPSHQVTQMGQEVILRCVPISNHLYFYWYRQILGQKVEFLVSFYNNEISEKSEIFDDQFSVERPDGSNFTLKIRSTKLEDSAMYFCASSLTSGRARDTQYFGPGTRLTVL.

This clone showed up just a few times. This chain links TRBV5-6 with TRBJ2-7; tentative D call: TRBD1 (6 bases). Germline V CDR1 and CDR2: SGHDT, YYEEEE. Trimming shortened V by 4 bases and J by 5 bases, and 13 bases separated the two germline ends. CDR3 size: 13 residues. The CDR3 protein is CASSRDRQDEQYF. CDR3 DNA sequence: TGTGCCAGCAGCAGGGATCGACAGGACGAGCAGTACTTC.

This chain connects TRBV28 to TRBJ1-3; possible D gene TRBD1, 5 bases. The CDR3 totals 16 residues. Germline assignment: CDR1 MDHEN and CDR2 SYDVKM. V lost 3 bases, J lost 4 bases, and 16 bases lay in between. CDR3 sequence: CASSFMDTIRGNTIYF. In nucleotides, the CDR3 is TGTGCCAGCAGTTTTATGGACACCATTAGGGGAAACACCATATATTTT.

V usage is TRBV28 and J usage is TRBJ1-1; the D is unclear. Trimming shortened V by 3 bases and J by 4 bases, and 9 bases separated the two germline ends. In germline, CDR1 is MDHEN, CDR2 SYDVKM. The length of the CDR3 is 13 residues. CDR3 in amino acids: CASSFERGTEAFF. The CDR3 nucleotides are TGTGCCAGCAGTTTCGAGCGGGGCACTGAAGCTTTCTTT.

J is TRBJ2-7 and V is TRBV19; D ambiguous. Trimming removed 8 bases from V and 3 bases from J, with 8 bases in between. CDR1 and CDR2 (germline): LNHDA, SQIVND (reference sequence). This CDR3 is 11 amino acids long. Here the CDR3 reads CASGDFYEQYF. DNA for the CDR3: TGTGCCAGTGGAGACTTCTACGAGCAGTACTTC.

The chain's CDR3 is CASSPQGFIIYEQYF. In DNA form, the CDR3 reads TGTGCCAGCAGCCCACAGGGTTTTATCATCTACGAGCAGTACTTC. This chain links TRBV6-2 or TRBV6-3 with TRBJ2-7; perhaps TRBD1 as D (6 bases). This CDR3 contains 15 residues. The germline V and J ends were trimmed by 6 bases and 3 bases, with 18 bases remaining between them. Germline CDR1 and CDR2: MNHEY and SVGEGT.

The genes are TRBV5-1 and TRBJ2-1; tentatively, D is TRBD2 (5 bases). V was clipped by 5 bases and J by 6 bases, with 15 bases between them. This CDR3 contains 14 residues. Germline CDR1 SGHRS, CDR2 YFSETQ. The CDR3 protein is CASSLSPGVNEQFF. Written as DNA, the CDR3 is TGCGCCAGCAGTCTTTCGCCCGGGGTCAATGAGCAGTTCTTC. Full variable domain (outside the CDR3, taken from reference TRBV5-1 and TRBJ2-1): KAGVTQTPRYLIKTRGQQVTLSCSPISGHRSVSWYQQTPGQGLQFLFEYFSETQRNKGNFPGRFSGRQFSNSRSEMNVSTLELGDSALYLCASSLSPGVNEQFFGPGTRLTVL.

The rearrangement joins TRBV19 to TRBJ1-2, with 7 bases identical to TRBD1. The CDR3 loop spans 12 amino acids. Trimming removed 5 bases from V and 9 bases from J; junction bases left unmatched: 6. The germline V gene has CDR1 LNHDA and CDR2 SQIVND (reference sequence). CDR3 amino acids: CASSPGTVSYTF. Here the CDR3 DNA reads TGTGCCAGTAGTCCCGGGACAGTTAGCTACACCTTC.

The chain links TRBV11-2 to TRBJ2-6, with 7 nucleotides matching TRBD1. From germline, CDR1 is SGHAT and CDR2 FQNNGV. The CDR3 has 19 residues. The V gene end was trimmed by 5 bases and the J gene end by 0 bases; junction bases not matched to a gene: 13. CDR3 sequence: CASSPSGQAQSSGANVLTF. CDR3 nucleotides: TGTGCCAGCAGCCCAAGCGGACAGGCCCAGAGCTCTGGGGCCAACGTCCTGACTTTC.

The rearrangement joins TRBV28 to TRBJ2-7; perhaps TRBD1 as D (5 bases). The CDR3 extends over 14 amino acids. The V and J ends lost 5 bases and 2 bases respectively, with 13 bases between them. Germline values: CDR1 MDHEN, CDR2 SYDVKM. The CDR3 nucleotides are TGTGCCAGCAGTCCCCAGGGTGGGACCTACGAGCAGTACTTC. Translation gives CASSPQGGTYEQYF.

This clone showed up just a few times. V is TRBV3-1 (or the pseudogene TRBV3-2) and J is TRBJ1-3, with TRBD1 matching 7 bases. After removal of 3 bases from V and 3 bases from J, the junction contained 5 bases not matched to a gene. This CDR3 is built from 15 residues. From germline, CDR1 is LGHDT and CDR2 YNNKEL (reference sequence). The CDR3 DNA reads as TGTGCCAGCAGCCAGGGACAGAAACTTGGAAACACCATATATTTT. Translating gives CASSQGQKLGNTIYF.

The V gene is TRBV27, the J gene TRBJ1-6; tentatively, D is TRBD1 (5 bases). CDR1 is MNHEY and CDR2 is SMNVEV in the germline V gene (reference sequence). Deletions cut 1 base from V and 7 bases from J, with 11 bases between. CDR3 size: 15 residues. In nucleotides, the CDR3 is TGTGCCAGCAGTTTATATAGCAGGGTCAATTCACCCCTCCACTTT. Translating it yields CASSLYSRVNSPLHF.